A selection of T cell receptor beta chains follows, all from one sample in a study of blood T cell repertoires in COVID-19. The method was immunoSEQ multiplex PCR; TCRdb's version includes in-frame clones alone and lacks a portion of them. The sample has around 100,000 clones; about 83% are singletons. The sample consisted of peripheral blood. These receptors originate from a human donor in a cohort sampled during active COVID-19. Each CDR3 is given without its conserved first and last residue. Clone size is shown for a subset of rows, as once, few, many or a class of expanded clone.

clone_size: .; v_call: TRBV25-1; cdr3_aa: ASRRGQVYNEQF
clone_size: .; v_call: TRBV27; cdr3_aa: ASSPTGIYGYT
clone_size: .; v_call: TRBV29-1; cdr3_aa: SVQGLFYGYT
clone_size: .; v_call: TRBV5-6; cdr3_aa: ASSPGQIYNEQF
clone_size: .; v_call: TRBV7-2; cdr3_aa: ASSLLGGSSQPQH
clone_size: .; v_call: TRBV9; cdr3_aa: ASSIVGTSGEQF
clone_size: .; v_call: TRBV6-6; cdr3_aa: ASRGTGGNTIY
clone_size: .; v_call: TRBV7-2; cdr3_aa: ASSSALYNEQY
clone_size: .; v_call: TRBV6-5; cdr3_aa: ASILPRTGCSPLH
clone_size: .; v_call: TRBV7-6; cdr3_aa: ASSLGTGDEQY
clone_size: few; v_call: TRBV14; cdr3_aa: ASSQVGIAGDYEQF
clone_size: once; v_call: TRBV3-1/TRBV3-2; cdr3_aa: ASSQPIGVAGGYEQY
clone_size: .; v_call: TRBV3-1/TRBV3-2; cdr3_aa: ASSQVRSGISTDTQY
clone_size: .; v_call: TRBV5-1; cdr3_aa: ASSRDFLSTDTQY
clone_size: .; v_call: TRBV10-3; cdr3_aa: ATRDRVDQPQH
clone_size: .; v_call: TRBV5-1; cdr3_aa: ASSLEHVSSGANVLT
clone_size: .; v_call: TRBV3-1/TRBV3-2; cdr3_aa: ASSQADSIVRETQY
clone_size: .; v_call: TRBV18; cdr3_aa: ASSPAGGLGYT
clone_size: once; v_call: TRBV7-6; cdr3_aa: ASSFSDRMNTEAF
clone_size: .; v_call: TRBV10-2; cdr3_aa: ASSDALPLETYGYT
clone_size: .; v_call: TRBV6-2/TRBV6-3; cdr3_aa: ASSSRLAENTGELF
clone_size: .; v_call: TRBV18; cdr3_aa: ASSPVTGSDTEAF
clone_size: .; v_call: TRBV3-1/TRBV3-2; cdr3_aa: ASSHGTANTEAF
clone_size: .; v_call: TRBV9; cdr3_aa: ASSVTDSQETQY
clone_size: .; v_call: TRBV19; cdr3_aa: ASSRTSGGTDTQY
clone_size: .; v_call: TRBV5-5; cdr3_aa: ASSGGLGLAGDNEQF
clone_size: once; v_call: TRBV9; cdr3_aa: ASSTTGADTQY
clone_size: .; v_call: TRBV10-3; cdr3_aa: AATPLEGTEAF
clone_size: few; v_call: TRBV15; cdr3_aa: ATSRDPRQSGNTIY
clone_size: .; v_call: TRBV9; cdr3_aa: ASSDHRGQANEQF
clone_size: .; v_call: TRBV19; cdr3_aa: ASSAGFETQY
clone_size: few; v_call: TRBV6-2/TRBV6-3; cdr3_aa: ASSYLGTGGYEQY
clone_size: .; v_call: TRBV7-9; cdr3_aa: ASSKSGSWDTQY
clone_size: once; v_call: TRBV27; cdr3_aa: ASSLRGIISGEQY
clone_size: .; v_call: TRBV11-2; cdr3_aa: ASSRGQGLAYEQY
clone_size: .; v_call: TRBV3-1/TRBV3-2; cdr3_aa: ASSQQGAQPQH